The 27 T cell receptor beta chains below were found in one sample sequenced in a study of blood T cell repertoires in COVID-19. Profiling relied on immunoSEQ multiplex PCR, and the TCRdb table lists in-frame clones only, not all of them. The table lists 210,000 or so clones, roughly 90% of them singletons. The sequenced sample consisted of peripheral blood. The receptors derive from a man aged 50-60 years with acute or convalescent COVID-19.

The V gene is TRBV29-1, the J gene TRBJ2-1, with D tentatively TRBD2 (6 bases). Trimming took 7 bases from V and 6 from J, leaving 19 bases between them. There are 14 residues in the CDR3. The germline gives CDR1 SQVTM, CDR2 ANQGSEA. CDR3 coding DNA: TGCAGCGCCCTAACTAGTACGGGGGTCAATGAGCAGTTCTTC. As protein: CSALTSTGVNEQFF.

V gene TRBV3-1 (or the pseudogene TRBV3-2) combines with J gene TRBJ2-5; TRBD1 matches at 7 bases. The CDR3 contains 14 residues. Germline trimming cut 3 bases from V and 4 bases from J; bases unmatched to any gene: 5. Looked up from germline, CDR1 is LGHDT and CDR2 is YNNKEL (reference sequence). The CDR3 region has the DNA TGTGCCAGCAGCCATTACCGGGACAGAGAGACCCAGTACTTC. Its protein product is CASSHYRDRETQYF.

The chain carries TRBV7-9 and TRBJ1-6; D is perhaps TRBD1 (5 bases). V was trimmed by 0 bases and J by 1 base, leaving 7 bases between them. CDR1 is SEHNR and CDR2 is FQNEAQ in the germline V gene (reference sequence). The CDR3 is made up of 16 amino acids. CDR3 DNA: TGTGCCAGCAGCTTAGCAGGGGCGTCCTATAATTCACCCCTCCACTTT. This codes for CASSLAGASYNSPLHF. Full variable domain (outside the CDR3, taken from reference TRBV7-9 and TRBJ1-6): DTGVSQNPRHKITKRGQNVTFRCDPISEHNRLYWYRQTLGQGPEFLTYFQNEAQLEKSRLLSDRFSAERPKGSFSTLEIQRTEQGDSAMYLCASSLAGASYNSPLHFGNGTRLTVT.

The rearrangement joins TRBV4-2 to TRBJ2-2; 11 bases are a match to TRBD2. The V gene end was trimmed by 4 bases and the J gene end by 2 bases; junction bases not matched to a gene: 9. Germline CDR1 reads LGHNA; CDR2 reads YNFKEQ. CDR3 length: 18 amino acids. The CDR3 reads CASSLLLAGGQNTGELFF. For the CDR3, the DNA is TGTGCCAGCAGCCTATTGCTAGCGGGAGGACAAAACACCGGGGAGCTGTTTTTT.

The count of this clone is one. This chain's CDR3 is CASSFYRANTGELFF. CDR3 DNA sequence: TGTGCCAGCAGTTTCTACAGAGCGAACACCGGGGAGCTGTTTTTT. V gene TRBV27 combines with J gene TRBJ2-2; D gene unclear. Germline CDR1 and CDR2: MNHEY and SMNVEV (reference sequence). Trimming shortened V by 3 bases and J by 0 bases, and 8 bases separated the two germline ends. The CDR3 has 15 residues.

CDR3 in amino acids: CAISKGTSGQNEQFF. In DNA form, the CDR3 reads TGTGCCATCTCTAAGGGGACTAGCGGGCAGAATGAGCAGTTCTTC. The chain has TRBV10-3 and TRBJ2-1; 12 bases match TRBD2. The CDR3 is 15 amino acids. Germline V lookup: CDR1 ENHRY, CDR2 SYGVKD. Losses at the gene ends were 8 bases for V and 7 bases for J; bases not matched to a gene: 9.

This sequence joins TRBV12-3 or TRBV12-4 and TRBJ2-2; no firm D call. CDR3 length: 13 amino acids. V was pared by 4 bases and J by 6 bases, with 9 bases between. CDR3 region: CASSSPRAGELFF. The CDR3 coding sequence is TGTGCCAGCAGTTCGCCCCGGGCCGGGGAGCTGTTTTTT.

The chain has TRBV27 and TRBJ2-3, with D possibly matching TRBD2 (5 bases). Germline V gene lookup returns CDR1 MNHEY and CDR2 SMNVEV (reference sequence). Between the trimmed V and J ends, which lost 2 bases and 6 bases, there was a span of 9 bases. The CDR3 covers 13 residues. The CDR3 loop reads CASSLIAPDTQYF. The CDR3 DNA reads as TGTGCCAGCAGTTTAATAGCGCCGGATACGCAGTATTTT.

The gene calls are TRBV3-1 (or the pseudogene TRBV3-2) and TRBJ2-2; D uncertain. Trimming took 1 base from V and 3 from J, leaving 15 bases between them. The germline V gene encodes CDR1 LGHDT and CDR2 YNNKEL (reference sequence). This CDR3 spans 17 amino acids. The CDR3 bases are TGTGCCAGCAGCCAAGGTATCACAAGGAGTTACACCGGGGAGCTGTTTTTT. As protein: CASSQGITRSYTGELFF.

This chain uses TRBV29-1 with TRBJ1-2; the D is unclear. This CDR3 is 12 amino acids long. The germline gives CDR1 SQVTM, CDR2 ANQGSEA. The V end lost 7 bases, the J end lost 2 bases, and 11 bases lay between the germline ends. The DNA of the CDR3 is TGCAGCGGACATTCGGGGAACTATGGCTACACCTTC. The encoded protein is CSGHSGNYGYTF.

V is TRBV6-2 or TRBV6-3 and J is TRBJ1-2; D not certain. This CDR3 comprises 19 residues. Trimming removed 0 bases at V and 6 bases at J, with 26 bases between. In germline, CDR1 is MNHEY, CDR2 SVGEGT. The DNA for the CDR3 is TGTGCCAGCAGTTACTCCGTTGGTAGTCGGGGAACGGGGAAGCATGGCTACACCTTC. Its translation: CASSYSVGSRGTGKHGYTF.

The J gene is TRBJ2-7, the V gene TRBV3-1 (or the pseudogene TRBV3-2); D is undetermined. The V gene lost 0 bases and the J gene lost 6 bases, with 9 bases spanning the gap. Per germline, CDR1 LGHDT and CDR2 YNNKEL (reference sequence). The CDR3 length is 13 residues. CDR3 in amino acids: CASSQDVGTEQYF. CDR3 in DNA: TGTGCCAGCAGCCAAGATGTCGGTACCGAGCAGTACTTC.

The chain has TRBV19 and TRBJ2-2, with D uncertain. CDR3 length: 15 amino acids. CDR1 and CDR2 from the germline V gene are LNHDA and SQIVND (reference sequence). V lost 5 bases and J 0 bases, leaving 10 bases between the germline ends. The CDR3 bases are TGTGCCAGTAGTCTTCTGACACCGAACACCGGGGAGCTGTTTTTT. This translates into CASSLLTPNTGELFF.

The chain has TRBV10-2 and TRBJ2-1; 7 nucleotides agree with TRBD2. Germline lookup yields CDR1 WSHSY and CDR2 SAAADI. V trimming: 0 bases; J trimming: 6 bases; junction bases outside the gene matches: 11. The CDR3 spans 17 residues. This CDR3 reads CASSESGRSSGSNEQFF. Written as DNA, the CDR3 is TGCGCCAGCAGTGAGTCGGGACGGTCTAGCGGCTCCAATGAGCAGTTCTTC.

The gene calls are TRBV7-3 and TRBJ2-2, with TRBD2 identical over 10 bases. After removal of 5 bases from V and 5 bases from J, the junction contained 11 bases not matched to a gene. This CDR3 is 17 amino acids long. Looked up from germline, CDR1 is SGHTA and CDR2 is FQGTGA. CDR3 sequence: CASSAQPSGSWTGELFF. CDR3 sequence (DNA): TGTGCCAGCAGCGCTCAACCTAGCGGGAGTTGGACCGGGGAGCTGTTTTTT.

About this clone itself: Mismatch with germline at one junction end may stem from a read error. The gene calls are TRBV6-4 and TRBJ2-1; tentative D call: TRBD2 (6 bases). Germline CDR1 and CDR2: MRHNA and SNTAGT. This CDR3 contains 14 residues. The CDR3 sequence: CATSRSLLASEQFF. The CDR3 bases are TGTGCCACCAGTCGCTCTTTACTAGCATCTGAGCAGTTCTTC.

This chain connects TRBV18 to TRBJ2-7, with D maybe TRBD2 (6 bases). The CDR3 consists of 14 residues. From germline, CDR1 is KGHSH and CDR2 LQKENI. The V gene lost 6 bases and the J gene lost 2 bases, with 14 bases spanning the gap. The CDR3 coding sequence is TGTGCCAGCTCCCTGTCGGCGGGACCCTACGAGCAGTACGTC. It codes for CASSLSAGPYEQYV.

V is TRBV28 and J is TRBJ2-3, with D perhaps matching TRBD1 (6 bases). The CDR3 consists of 17 residues. Trimming stripped 2 bases from V and 4 bases from J, with 19 bases between. CDR1 and CDR2 (germline): MDHEN, SYDVKM. DNA of the CDR3: TGTGCCAGCAGTTTACGGGACACCACACTAGGGGCAGATACGCAGTATTTT. It specifies CASSLRDTTLGADTQYF.

The rearrangement links TRBV6-5 to TRBJ2-1; D gene ambiguous. V was shortened by 4 bases and J by 8 bases, with 6 bases between the two germline ends. From germline, CDR1 is MNHEY and CDR2 SVGAGI. The CDR3 extends over 11 amino acids. In nucleotides, the CDR3 is TGTGCCAGCAGTTTAGTGGATGAGCAGTTCTTC. It encodes CASSLVDEQFF.

This clone is a singleton in its sample. The rearrangement joins TRBV5-4 to TRBJ1-1, with D possibly being TRBD1 (6 bases). Germline values: CDR1 SGHNT, CDR2 YYREEE (reference sequence). The germline V and J ends were trimmed by 2 bases and 3 bases, with 11 bases remaining between them. The CDR3 is 14 residues long. The CDR3 reads CASSFRQDYTEAFF. CDR3 sequence (DNA): TGTGCCAGCAGCTTTAGACAGGACTACACTGAAGCTTTCTTT.

V gene TRBV7-9 combines with J gene TRBJ1-1; 7 nucleotides line up with TRBD1. Germline V CDR1 and CDR2: SEHNR, FQNEAQ (reference sequence). The V segment lost 4 bases and the J segment 11 bases; nucleotides outside the gene matches: 10. The CDR3 spans 13 residues. The CDR3 DNA sequence: TGTGCCAGCAGCTCTAAAGGGGGCGCTGGGGCTTTCTTT. Its protein product is CASSSKGGAGAFF.

The chain recombines TRBV2 with TRBJ2-5; 9 positions agree with TRBD2. The CDR3 has 15 residues. Germline CDR1 reads SNHLY; CDR2 reads FYNNEI. The V segment lost 6 bases and the J segment 3 bases; nucleotides outside the gene matches: 8. The DNA of the CDR3 is TGTGCCAGCAGGGCTCCGGGACTAGCAGAAGAGACCCAGTACTTC. Residues: CASRAPGLAEETQYF.

The chain recombines TRBV10-3 with TRBJ1-2, with TRBD1 identical over 8 bases. V was clipped by 6 bases and J by 4 bases; unmatched bases: 4. Germline-derived CDR1 and CDR2 are ENHRY and SYGVKD. The CDR3 sequence is 13 residues long. Written as DNA, the CDR3 is TGTGCCATCAGCGGGACAGGACTCTATGGCTACACCTTC. This codes for CAISGTGLYGYTF.

This clone was counted once. CDR3 region: CASSLLSRDRVTPRRGDTQYF. Written as DNA, the CDR3 is TGTGCCAGCTCTCTCCTGTCCCGGGACAGGGTCACCCCCCGACGGGGAGATACGCAGTATTTT. The rearrangement uses TRBV18 and TRBJ2-3; TRBD1 aligns across 9 bases. Per germline, CDR1 KGHSH and CDR2 LQKENI. Germline trimming cut 6 bases from V and 5 bases from J; bases unmatched to any gene: 27. The CDR3 contains 21 residues.

The chain combines TRBV10-2 with TRBJ2-3, with D possibly being TRBD1 (7 bases). V was cut by 6 bases and J by 2 bases, with 9 bases left in between. The CDR3 sequence is 13 residues long. Germline CDR1 reads WSHSY; CDR2 reads SAAADI. The CDR3 region has the DNA TGCGCCAGCAGGGAGGGGGCCACAGATACGCAGTATTTT. This encodes CASREGATDTQYF.

The V and J genes are TRBV27 and TRBJ2-3; 12 nucleotides line up with TRBD2. The CDR3 covers 20 residues. J gave up 0 bases and V 3 bases, and 13 bases lay outside the gene matches. Per the germline V gene, CDR1 is MNHEY and CDR2 is SMNVEV (reference sequence). Here the CDR3 DNA reads TGTGCCAGCAGTTTTGTGGGACTAGCGGGCCCGAGGCCTAGCACAGATACGCAGTATTTT. Protein: CASSFVGLAGPRPSTDTQYF.

This clone has a single count. The chain has TRBV29-1 and TRBJ1-2, with D possibly matching TRBD1 (6 bases). The germline V and J ends were trimmed by 2 bases and 4 bases, with 8 bases remaining between them. In germline, CDR1 is SQVTM, CDR2 ANQGSEA. The CDR3 loop spans 12 amino acids. The CDR3 bases are TGCAGCGTTGAATTACAGGGCTATGGCTACACCTTC. Protein product: CSVELQGYGYTF. Full variable domain (outside the CDR3, taken from reference TRBV29-1 and TRBJ1-2): SAVISQKPSRDICQRGTSLTIQCQVDSQVTMMFWYRQQPGQSLTLIATANQGSEATYESGFVIDKFPISRPNLTFSTLTVSNMSPEDSSIYLCSVELQGYGYTFGSGTRLTVV.